Below, 7 T cell receptor beta chains from the same sample are listed, as sequenced in a study of OX40 agonist ivuxolimab in advanced cancers. Some clones are missing from TCRdb's copy, which holds only in-frame ones; the method was immunoSEQ multiplex PCR. The sample contains about 60,000 clones, approximately 83% of which appear only once. The sample was CD4+ or CD8+ T cells sorted from blood, taken in a trial of the OX40 agonist ivuxolimab. All receptors derive from an adult with an advanced solid tumor such as melanoma, head and neck, liver or kidney cancer.

The gene calls are TRBV7-9 and TRBJ1-1; D remains unclear. The CDR3 is 14 residues long. Germline CDR1 SEHNR, CDR2 FQNEAQ (reference sequence). Trimming shortened V by 3 bases and J by 7 bases, and 15 bases separated the two germline ends. The CDR3 nucleotides are TGTGCCAGCAGCTTCACGAGGAGGGCCTTTGAAGCTTTCTTT. It specifies CASSFTRRAFEAFF.

The table lists this clone with a few counts. The chain couples TRBV7-3 to TRBJ1-3, with a weak D call TRBD1 (6 bases). This CDR3 is built from 13 residues. CDR1 is SGHTA and CDR2 is FQGTGA in the germline V gene. The V and J ends lost 3 bases and 9 bases respectively, with 12 bases between them. This CDR3 is CASSLRRGTTIYF. The CDR3, as DNA: TGTGCCAGCAGCTTGAGAAGGGGGACCACCATATATTTT.

This clone was seen more than once but under ten times. V is TRBV10-3 and J is TRBJ1-2; D uncertain. Germline V CDR1 and CDR2: ENHRY, SYGVKD. This CDR3 region has 14 residues. V lost 3 bases and J lost 3, with 11 bases in between. CDR3 residues: CAISDLTEDYGYTF. In nucleotides, the CDR3 is TGTGCCATCAGTGACCTGACGGAAGACTATGGCTACACCTTC.

Details on this clone: This may stem from a read error, because a much larger clone lies one nucleotide away. The chain has TRBV7-9 and TRBJ1-2; possibly TRBD1 for D (6 bases). Germline assignment: CDR1 SEHNR and CDR2 FQNEAQ (reference sequence). The V and J ends lost 1 base and 4 bases respectively, with 7 bases between them. CDR3 size: 13 residues. CDR3 in amino acids: CASSLDRVYGYTF. The DNA of the CDR3 is TGTGCCAGCAGCTTAGACAGGGTCTATGGCTACACCTTC.

Written as DNA, the CDR3 is TGTGCCAGCGGGAGAAGGTGGAACACTGAAGCTTTCTTT. Encoded protein: CASGRRWNTEAFF. This chain uses TRBV6-5 with TRBJ1-1; D is undetermined. Looked up from germline, CDR1 is MNHEY and CDR2 is SVGAGI. This CDR3 spans 13 amino acids. V shed 8 bases and J shed 1 base, with 11 bases lying between them.

The chain has TRBV2 and TRBJ2-3; D not resolved. Germline assignment: CDR1 SNHLY and CDR2 FYNNEI. The CDR3 has 12 residues. V was cut by 6 bases and J by 2 bases, with 6 bases left in between. The CDR3 here is CASRPSTDTQYF. CDR3 nucleotides: TGTGCCAGCAGGCCATCCACAGATACGCAGTATTTT.

This clone was seen only once. The chain carries TRBV5-6 and TRBJ2-1, with 9 bases fitting TRBD1. The V gene end was trimmed by 5 bases and the J gene end by 0 bases; junction bases not matched to a gene: 0. Germline-derived CDR1 and CDR2 are SGHDT and YYEEEE. This CDR3 spans 14 amino acids. The CDR3 DNA reads as TGTGCCAGCAGGGACAGGGGCTCCTACAATGAGCAGTTCTTC. Its translation is CASRDRGSYNEQFF.